The 16 T cell receptor beta chains in this list originate from one sample, sequenced in a study of quantifying T cell responses using KT2 cells (dated by TCRdb to 2016 to 2017). Describing the broader study: RNA was DNase-treated and reverse transcribed with TCR alpha and beta constant-region primers, mostly using SuperScript III.

The library was made by UMI-ligation and nested PCR. The reads were generated on an Illumina MiSeq. T4 RNA ligase 1 was used to ligate a single-stranded oligonucleotide containing the Illumina SP2 sequence and a UMI to the 3' end of the cDNA. PCR1 used three to five cycles (98 degrees C 15 s, 69 degrees C 30 s, 72 degrees C 40 s), and the beta primer was an equimolar mix of RC1.1 and RC1.2 that covered TRBC1 and TRBC2. The public reads were quality trimmed at Q25 with fastp and then assembled into clones with MiXCR by TCRdb, keeping productive beta chains. Each CDR3 protein gets just one entry, which takes the most common genes and DNA from the rows behind it. The sample table shows tens of thousands of distinct CDR3 sequences, and 6% to 9.5% are seen once. The ten largest clones represent about a sixth of the sample. The sample taken for sequencing was PBMCs spiked with cells of the T cell clone KT2. These receptors were collected from a human donor.

Many counts were recorded for this clonotype. The V call is TRBV18, the J call TRBJ1-3, with 7 positions matching TRBD1. With 3 bases clipped from V and 2 bases from J, the junction kept 13 bases outside the gene matches. This CDR3 has 18 amino acids. In germline, CDR1 is KGHSH, CDR2 LQKENI. The CDR3 spells CASSPYIQGQMTGNTIYF. In DNA, the CDR3 is TGTGCCAGCTCACCCTACATACAGGGGCAGATGACTGGAAACACCATATATTTT.

This clonotype was found a few times. The gene calls are TRBV7-2 and TRBJ2-1, with D perhaps matching TRBD2 (5 bases). CDR1 and CDR2 from the germline V gene are SGHTA and FQGNSA. V lost 3 bases and J lost 6, with 9 bases in between. The CDR3 has 13 residues. This CDR3 reads CASSLLRGNEQFF. CDR3 nucleotide sequence: TGTGCCAGCAGCTTGTTACGGGGCAATGAGCAGTTCTTC.

This rearrangement joins TRBV7-9 to TRBJ2-1; weak D call: TRBD2 (5 bases). In germline, CDR1 is SEHNR, CDR2 FQNEAQ (reference sequence). Trimming shortened V by 8 bases and J by 8 bases, and 19 bases separated the two germline ends. This CDR3 is built from 14 residues. The CDR3 is CASADSNGVDEQFF. The CDR3 DNA is TGTGCCAGCGCGGACTCCAACGGAGTCGATGAGCAGTTCTTC.

As DNA, the CDR3 is TGTGCCTGGAGTGCCGGACCGCTGGTGGAGACCCAGTACTTC. The encoded protein is CAWSAGPLVETQYF. The V call is TRBV30, the J call TRBJ2-5; no clear D gene. Trimming took 1 base from V and 5 from J, leaving 14 bases between them. There are 14 residues in the CDR3. Germline-derived CDR1 and CDR2 are GTSNPN and SVGIG (reference sequence).

This clonotype was counted ten times or more. The CDR3, as DNA: TGTGCCAGCTCACCTTACTATAGCAATCAGCCCCAGCATTTT. Amino acid sequence: CASSPYYSNQPQHF. The chain has TRBV18 and TRBJ1-5, with D hard to call. Trimming removed 3 bases from V and 0 bases from J, with 6 bases in between. Germline V gene lookup returns CDR1 KGHSH and CDR2 LQKENI. CDR3 length: 14 amino acids. Combining the CDR3 with reference TRBV18 and TRBJ1-5 gives the whole variable domain NAGVMQNPRHLVRRRGQEARLRCSPMKGHSHVYWYRQLPEEGLKFMVYLQKENIIDESGMPKERFSAEFPKEGPSILRIQQVVRGDSAAYFCASSPYYSNQPQHFGDGTRLSIL.

This clonotype was picked up a small number of times. V usage is TRBV20-1 and J usage is TRBJ1-2; D is ambiguous. Per germline, CDR1 DFQATT and CDR2 SNEGSKA (reference sequence). The CDR3 consists of 11 residues. The V and J ends lost 2 bases and 10 bases respectively, with 11 bases between them. CDR3 residues: CSARQNVPYTF. The CDR3 nucleotides read TGCAGTGCTAGACAGAATGTCCCCTACACCTTC.

This clonotype was seen repeatedly, ten times or more. This chain connects TRBV6-4 to TRBJ2-3; 9 nucleotides line up with TRBD2. The V gene end was trimmed by 0 bases and the J gene end by 4 bases; junction bases not matched to a gene: 2. The CDR3 has 15 residues. Per the germline V gene, CDR1 is MRHNA and CDR2 is SNTAGT. CDR3 DNA: TGTGCCAGCAGTGACTCGGCGGGAGGGCCAGATACGCAGTATTTT. This translates into CASSDSAGGPDTQYF.

This clonotype was counted at least ten times. The chain joins TRBV2 to TRBJ1-6; perhaps TRBD1 as D (5 bases). Between the trimmed V and J ends, which lost 7 bases and 6 bases, there was a span of 10 bases. This CDR3 comprises 13 residues. CDR1 and CDR2 from the germline V gene are SNHLY and FYNNEI. The CDR3 DNA sequence: TGTGCCAGCAACGCGGGGGGTAATTCACCCCTCCACTTT. The encoded protein is CASNAGGNSPLHF.

This clonotype was recorded at least ten times. The gene calls are TRBV18 and TRBJ2-5; no reliable D call. The CDR3 has 13 amino acids. The V end was cut by 5 bases, the J end by 2 bases, with 9 bases between. Germline V CDR1 and CDR2: KGHSH, LQKENI. CDR3 bases: TGTGCCAGCTCAGGCAGCGAACAAGAGACCCAGTACTTC. Translating it yields CASSGSEQETQYF.

This chain uses TRBV20-1 with TRBJ2-1, with 7 nucleotides matching TRBD1. Germline V gene sequence: CDR1 DFQATT, CDR2 SNEGSKA (reference sequence). V trimming: 3 bases; J trimming: 4 bases; junction bases outside the gene matches: 3. This CDR3 has 13 amino acids. The CDR3 loop reads CSARTGIYNEQFF. For the CDR3, the DNA is TGCAGTGCTAGGACAGGGATATACAATGAGCAGTTCTTC.

This clonotype was recorded many times. The rearrangement joins TRBV20-1 to TRBJ1-1, with D possibly TRBD1 on 5 matching bases. The germline CDR1 and CDR2 sequences are DFQATT and SNEGSKA (reference sequence). V was trimmed by 6 bases and J by 6 bases, leaving 14 bases between them. This CDR3 comprises 12 residues. CDR3 bases: TGCAGTGCACAAAATGACAGACCTGAAGCTTTCTTT. Translating gives CSAQNDRPEAFF.

This clonotype showed up many times. CDR3 nucleotides: TGCGCCAGCAGGCAGACAGGGGTGGGCAATCAGCCCCAGCATTTT. Protein product: CASRQTGVGNQPQHF. The gene calls are TRBV4-1 and TRBJ1-5, with TRBD1 matching over 8 bases. This CDR3 contains 15 residues. Germline CDR1 is MGHRA and CDR2 is YSYEKL. The junction had 6 bases not matched to a gene; V was cut back by 6 bases and J by 2 bases.

The J gene is TRBJ2-2, the V gene TRBV4-1; D is perhaps TRBD1 or TRBD2 (5 bases each). V was clipped by 4 bases and J by 0 bases, with 12 bases between them. The CDR3 length is 16 residues. From germline, CDR1 is MGHRA and CDR2 YSYEKL. The chain's CDR3 is CASSPTGTANTGELFF. The CDR3 region has the DNA TGCGCCAGCAGCCCTACCGGGACGGCGAACACCGGGGAGCTGTTTTTT.

The V and J genes are TRBV12-3 or TRBV12-4 and TRBJ2-7; D is possibly TRBD2 (7 bases). Trimming pared 7 bases from V and 2 bases from J, leaving 18 bases between. The CDR3 has 15 amino acids. The CDR3 reads CASTFQGGGPYEQYF. In nucleotides, the CDR3 is TGTGCCAGCACCTTCCAGGGCGGGGGCCCCTACGAGCAGTACTTC.

This clonotype counts as medium-sized. The chain couples TRBV20-1 to TRBJ1-2; possibly TRBD1 for D (6 bases). This CDR3 spans 12 amino acids. Per the germline V gene, CDR1 is DFQATT and CDR2 is SNEGSKA (reference sequence). V lost 5 bases, J lost 2 bases, and 9 bases lay in between. The CDR3 DNA reads as TGCAGTGCTCAGGGGACAAACTATGGCTACACCTTC. It encodes CSAQGTNYGYTF.

This sequence joins TRBV5-1 and TRBJ2-1; 10 bases line up with TRBD2. Germline loops: CDR1 SGHRS, CDR2 YFSETQ. The junction had 8 bases not matched to a gene; V was cut back by 3 bases and J by 8 bases. The CDR3 is 15 residues long. The CDR3 DNA reads TGCGCCAGCAGCTCTAGCGGGAGAGGGGGCGATGAGCAGTTCTTC. This translates into CASSSSGRGGDEQFF.